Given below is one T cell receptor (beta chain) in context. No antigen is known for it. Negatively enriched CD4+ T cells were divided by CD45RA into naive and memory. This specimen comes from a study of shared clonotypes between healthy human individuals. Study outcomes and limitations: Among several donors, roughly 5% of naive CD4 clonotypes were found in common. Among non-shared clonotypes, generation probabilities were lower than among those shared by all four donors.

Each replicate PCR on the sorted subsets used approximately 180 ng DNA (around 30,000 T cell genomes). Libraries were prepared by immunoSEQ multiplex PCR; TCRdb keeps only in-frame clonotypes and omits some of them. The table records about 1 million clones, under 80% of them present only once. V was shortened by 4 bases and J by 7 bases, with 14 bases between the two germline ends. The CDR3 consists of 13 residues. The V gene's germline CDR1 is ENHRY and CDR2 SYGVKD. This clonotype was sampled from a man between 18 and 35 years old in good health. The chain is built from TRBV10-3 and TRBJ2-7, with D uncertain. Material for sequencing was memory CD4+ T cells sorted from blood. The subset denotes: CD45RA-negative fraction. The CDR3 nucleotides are TGTGCCATCAGTGGTCAGGTGGCGAAGGAGCAGTACTTC. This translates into CAISGQVAKEQYF.